The clone carrying this TCR beta chain was recorded at least ten times. TCR beta CDR3 regions were amplified from RNA transcripts. The study used the HTBI primer set for a first-round RT-PCR of the TCR CDR3. TCRdb re-derived calls from the multiplex PCR reads in MiXCR, one entry per CDR3 protein. The table has approximately 620,000 distinct CDR3 sequences, more than 15% seen once; the top ten hold 3% to 4%. CDR1 and CDR2 from the germline V gene are MNHEY and SMNVEV (reference sequence). The CDR3 is 15 amino acids. With 3 bases clipped from V and 12 bases from J, the junction kept 12 bases outside the gene matches. The sample is drawn from a study of T cells in Graves' hyperthyroidism and ophthalmopathy.

The receptor was derived from a woman aged 40 to 50 with Graves' ophthalmopathy. The chain carries TRBV27 and TRBJ2-1; 9 bases are shared with TRBD1. The sample taken for sequencing was blood. CDR3 amino acids: CASSFSGQGSYRQFF. In nucleotides, the CDR3 is TGTGCCAGCAGTTTCTCGGGACAGGGTAGTTACAGGCAGTTCTTC.